Sequencing of this T cell receptor (beta chain) was carried out in a study of blood T cell repertoires in COVID-19. Study summary: Samples came from the United States, Italy and Spain, spanning acute and convalescent COVID-19. The analysed material was cDNA or gDNA that came from T cells, B-cell-depleted T cells, or PBMCs.

The CDR3 loop spans 16 amino acids. The V and J ends lost 10 bases and 2 bases respectively, with 24 bases between them. From germline, CDR1 is MNHEY and CDR2 SMNVEV (reference sequence). Original handling: Scientists estimated how many nucleated cells there were by amplifying reference gene primers. Libraries were prepared by immunoSEQ multiplex PCR; TCRdb keeps only in-frame clonotypes and omits some of them. V, J and clone size are those of that table, while D and trimming were read from the DNA. The sample has tens of thousands of clones; around 90% are singletons. Sample: peripheral blood. The V and J genes are TRBV27 and TRBJ2-7; weak D call: TRBD1 (6 bases). This sequence originates from a man between 65 and 85 years old with active COVID-19. The CDR3 loop reads CAKTSVEGVVPYEQYF. The CDR3 DNA sequence: TGTGCCAAAACTTCGGTCGAGGGGGTCGTTCCCTACGAGCAGTACTTC.